The source of this TCR beta chain is a study of blood T cell repertoires in COVID-19. Germline V gives CDR1 SNHLY, CDR2 FYNNEI. The CDR3 consists of 16 residues. J gave up 1 base and V 3 bases, and 6 bases lay outside the gene matches. Clones were read by immunoSEQ multiplex PCR, and TCRdb kept only the in-frame ones, dropping some. This table holds hundreds of thousands of clones, around 87% found once. Each recovered donor of Cohort 3 presented with two negative PCRs, clearance, or symptom resolution. The sequenced material came from PBMCs or T cells enriched from blood (not recorded which). The chain recombines TRBV2 with TRBJ1-5; TRBD1 agrees at 7 bases. The receptor was isolated from a woman in her forties or fifties who had recovered from COVID-19. In nucleotides, the CDR3 is TGTGCCAGCAGTGACCCGACAGGGAGCAGCAATCAGCCCCAGCATTTT. This translates into CASSDPTGSSNQPQHF.